This TCR beta chain stems from a study of shared clonotypes between healthy human individuals. V lost 10 bases, J lost 2 bases, and 14 bases lay in between. This CDR3 is built from 13 residues. The germline CDR1 and CDR2 sequences are SGHVS and FQNEAQ. Details on this clone: Its antigen is still unknown.

The method was immunoSEQ multiplex PCR; TCRdb's version includes in-frame clones alone and lacks a portion of them. The table shows 2 million to 2.5 million clones, with 92% occurring only once. Naive CD45RA+ and memory CD45RA-negative subsets were split from CD4+ cells. General study points: Non-shared clonotypes had lower generation probabilities than those shared by all four donors. Rarefaction demonstrated incomplete sorted-subset sequencing despite large depth. With a handful of donors compared, around 5.4% of naive CD4 clonotypes were shared.

Source material: naive CD4+ T cells from PBMCs. Subset specified: CD45RA+ positively selected. This receptor was identified in a man aged 18 to 30 in good health. Some clones in this sample may be carry-over from other donors' samples. The V and J genes are TRBV7-8 and TRBJ1-1, with D perhaps TRBD1 (6 bases). The CDR3 region is CATQKTGNTEAFF. The CDR3 region has the DNA TGTGCCACACAAAAGACAGGAAACACTGAAGCTTTCTTT.